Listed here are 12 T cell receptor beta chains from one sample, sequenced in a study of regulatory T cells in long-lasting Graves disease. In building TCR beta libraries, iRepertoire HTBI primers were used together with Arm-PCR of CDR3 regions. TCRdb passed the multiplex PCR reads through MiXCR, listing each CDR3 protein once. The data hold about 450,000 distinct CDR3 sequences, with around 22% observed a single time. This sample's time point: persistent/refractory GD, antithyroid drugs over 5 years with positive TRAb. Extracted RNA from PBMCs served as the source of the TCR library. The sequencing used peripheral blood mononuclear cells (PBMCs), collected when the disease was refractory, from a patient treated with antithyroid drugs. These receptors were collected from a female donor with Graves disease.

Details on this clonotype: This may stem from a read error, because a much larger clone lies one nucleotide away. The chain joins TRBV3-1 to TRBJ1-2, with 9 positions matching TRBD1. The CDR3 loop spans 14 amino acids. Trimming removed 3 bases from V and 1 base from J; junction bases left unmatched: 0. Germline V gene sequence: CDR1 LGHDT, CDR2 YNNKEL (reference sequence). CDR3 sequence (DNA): TGTGCCAGCAGCCAGGACAGGGGTAACTATGGCTACACCTTC. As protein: CASSQDRGNYGYTF.

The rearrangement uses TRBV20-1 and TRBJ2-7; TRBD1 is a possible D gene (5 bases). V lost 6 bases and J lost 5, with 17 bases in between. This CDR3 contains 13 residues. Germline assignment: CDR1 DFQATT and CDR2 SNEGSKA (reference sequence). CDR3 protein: CSALSGRVNEQYF. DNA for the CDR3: TGCAGTGCCCTCTCCGGCAGGGTCAACGAGCAGTACTTC.

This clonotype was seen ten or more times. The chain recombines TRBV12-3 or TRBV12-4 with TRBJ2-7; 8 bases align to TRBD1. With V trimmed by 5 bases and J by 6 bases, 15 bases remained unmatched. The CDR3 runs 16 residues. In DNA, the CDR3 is TGTGCCAGCAGTCCGAGGGACAGGATCCGCTTAGCCGAGCAGTACTTC. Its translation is CASSPRDRIRLAEQYF.

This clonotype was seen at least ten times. This CDR3 reads CASSHKRRLAGGLNTGELFF. In DNA, the CDR3 is TGTGCCAGCAGCCACAAACGCCGTCTAGCGGGAGGCTTAAACACCGGGGAGCTGTTTTTT. The chain recombines TRBV27 with TRBJ2-2; 11 nucleotides line up with TRBD2. The V and J ends lost 6 bases and 2 bases, in that order; junction bases with no gene match: 17. The CDR3 is made up of 20 amino acids. CDR1 MNHEY and CDR2 SMNVEV come from the germline V gene (reference sequence).

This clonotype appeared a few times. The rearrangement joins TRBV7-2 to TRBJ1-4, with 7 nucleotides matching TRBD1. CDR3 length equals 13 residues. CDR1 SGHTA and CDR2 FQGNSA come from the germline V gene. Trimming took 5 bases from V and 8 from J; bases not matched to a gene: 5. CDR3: CASSIRQGEKLFF. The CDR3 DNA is TGTGCCAGCAGCATAAGACAGGGAGAAAAACTGTTTTTT.

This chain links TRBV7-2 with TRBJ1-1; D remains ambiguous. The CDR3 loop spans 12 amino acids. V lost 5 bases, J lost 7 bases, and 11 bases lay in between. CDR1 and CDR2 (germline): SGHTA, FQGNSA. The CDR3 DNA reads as TGTGCCAGCAGCCCCCCCCTCGTTGAAGCTTTCTTT. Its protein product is CASSPPLVEAFF.

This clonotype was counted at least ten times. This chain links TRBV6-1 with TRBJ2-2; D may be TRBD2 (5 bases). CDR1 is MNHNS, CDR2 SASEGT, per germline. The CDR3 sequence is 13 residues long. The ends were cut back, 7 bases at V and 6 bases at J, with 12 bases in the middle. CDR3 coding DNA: TGTGCCAGCACACTAGTTCCTGCCGGGGAGCTGTTTTTT. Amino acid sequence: CASTLVPAGELFF.

As DNA, the CDR3 is TGTGCCAGCAGTGAATCCACCTACGAGCAGTACTTC. Translating gives CASSESTYEQYF. The chain recombines TRBV6-1 with TRBJ2-7; D is unresolved. Trimming cost V 2 bases and J 2 bases, with 4 bases left between them. The CDR3 runs to 12 residues. Germline CDR1 reads MNHNS; CDR2 reads SASEGT.

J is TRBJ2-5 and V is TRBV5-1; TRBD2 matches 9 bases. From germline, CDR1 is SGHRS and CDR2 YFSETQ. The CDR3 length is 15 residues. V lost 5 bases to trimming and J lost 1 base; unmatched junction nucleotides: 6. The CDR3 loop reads CASRRSSGSQETQYF. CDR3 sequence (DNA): TGCGCCAGCAGGCGTAGTAGCGGGAGCCAAGAGACCCAGTACTTC.

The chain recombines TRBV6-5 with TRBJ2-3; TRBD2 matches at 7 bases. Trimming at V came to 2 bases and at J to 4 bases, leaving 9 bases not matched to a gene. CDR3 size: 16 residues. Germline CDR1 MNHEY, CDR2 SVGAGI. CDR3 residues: CASSYRAGASADTQYF. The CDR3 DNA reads TGTGCCAGCAGTTACAGGGCGGGAGCTTCTGCAGATACGCAGTATTTT.

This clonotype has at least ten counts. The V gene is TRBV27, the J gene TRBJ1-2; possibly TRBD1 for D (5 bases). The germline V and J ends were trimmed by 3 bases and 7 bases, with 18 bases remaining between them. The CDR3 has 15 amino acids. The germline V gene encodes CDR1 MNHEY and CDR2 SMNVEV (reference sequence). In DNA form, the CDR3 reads TGTGCCAGCAGTTTGAGCCACAGCGGGGGGGTTGGCTACACCTTC. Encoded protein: CASSLSHSGGVGYTF.

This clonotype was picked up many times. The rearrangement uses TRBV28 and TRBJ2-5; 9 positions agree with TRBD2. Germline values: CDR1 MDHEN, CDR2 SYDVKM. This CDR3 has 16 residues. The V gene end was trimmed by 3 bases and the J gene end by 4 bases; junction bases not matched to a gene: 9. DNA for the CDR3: TGTGCCAGCAGTTTCTCGGGGCATAGCGGGAGAGAGACCCAGTACTTC. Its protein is CASSFSGHSGRETQYF.